The 25 T cell receptor beta chains given below trace back to one sample, sequenced in a study of cytomegalovirus exposure and HLA in healthy donors (dated by TCRdb to 2016 to 2017). Receptors were amplified or captured by the immunoSEQ multiplex PCR assay. For the multiplex PCR, a mixture combining 60 forward primers for TCR Vbeta segments and 13 reverse primers for TCR Jbeta segments was used. TCRdb carries this immuneACCESS record with in-frame sequences only. Its versions omit some clonotypes, under half of them owing to an unresolved V gene in the studies checked, with the rest unexplained. The sample data list 150,000 to 200,000 clones, and 80% to 85% of these were observed just once. Approximately 1% of the sample is taken by the ten largest. Input material: PBMCs. The receptors shown here come from a woman between 40 and 55 years old in good health and CMV-seronegative.

The V and J genes are TRBV7-3 and TRBJ2-5, with D maybe TRBD2 (6 bases). V gave up 5 bases and J gave up 8 bases, with 18 bases separating them. The CDR3 totals 14 residues. Germline-derived CDR1 and CDR2 are SGHTA and FQGTGA. CDR3 sequence (DNA): TGTGCCAGCAGCCCAGCGGGCCTGTTCTCAACCCAGTACTTC. It yields the protein CASSPAGLFSTQYF.

DNA of the CDR3: TGTGCCAGCACCCAAGACAGGGCGAACACCGGGGAGCTGTTTTTT. Its translation is CASTQDRANTGELFF. The V call is TRBV27, the J call TRBJ2-2; 7 nucleotides agree with TRBD1. V was clipped by 7 bases and J by 0 bases; unmatched bases: 5. This CDR3 has 15 residues. The V gene's germline CDR1 is MNHEY and CDR2 SMNVEV (reference sequence).

V and J are TRBV18 and TRBJ2-7, with TRBD1 identical over 10 bases. Germline loops: CDR1 KGHSH, CDR2 LQKENI. The length of the CDR3 is 16 residues. V was clipped by 4 bases and J by 3 bases; unmatched bases: 9. The CDR3 DNA reads as TGTGCCAGCTCACAGTCAACCGGGACAGGGGTCTACGAGCAGTACGTC. This gives the protein CASSQSTGTGVYEQYV.

V is TRBV6-4 and J is TRBJ2-7; no reliable D call. The CDR3 sequence is 15 residues long. Trimming stripped 0 bases from V and 6 bases from J, with 15 bases between. CDR1 and CDR2 (germline): MRHNA, SNTAGT. Written as DNA, the CDR3 is TGTGCCAGCAGTGACTCGAGGTACTTTTCCATCGAGCAGTACGTC. Encoded protein: CASSDSRYFSIEQYV.

This chain joins TRBV7-9 and TRBJ2-7; D not certain. The CDR3 has 12 residues. Germline V gives CDR1 SEHNR, CDR2 FQNEAQ (reference sequence). With 5 bases removed from V and 1 base from J, the gap between germline ends came to 6 bases. CDR3: CASSGRSYEQYF. CDR3 sequence (DNA): TGTGCCAGCAGCGGCCGATCCTACGAGCAGTACTTC.

The table lists this clone with a few counts. The rearrangement uses TRBV15 and TRBJ2-1, with unresolved D. Germline V gene data show CDR1 as LNHNV and CDR2 as YYDKDF (reference sequence). The CDR3 covers 14 residues. The V and J ends lost 0 bases and 13 bases respectively, with 16 bases between them. CDR3 residues: CATSREILDKAQFF. DNA for the CDR3: TGTGCCACCAGCAGAGAAATTCTCGACAAGGCCCAGTTCTTC.

The CDR3 bases are TGTGCCAGCAGCTTAGCACTAGCCCTCACAGATACGCAGTATTTT. It specifies CASSLALALTDTQYF. V usage is TRBV7-9 and J usage is TRBJ2-3; TRBD2 might be the D (6 bases). Trimming took off 0 bases at V and 2 bases at J, with 9 bases between the two ends. This CDR3 spans 15 amino acids. Germline V gene data show CDR1 as SEHNR and CDR2 as FQNEAQ (reference sequence).

To note about this clone: The junction differs from germline at one of its ends, possibly a read error. The rearrangement joins TRBV7-7 to TRBJ2-2, with 10 bases aligning to TRBD1. The CDR3 covers 15 residues. Germline loops: CDR1 SSHAT, CDR2 FNYEAQ (reference sequence). CDR3 in amino acids: CASSRQGAGTGELFF. The CDR3 region has the DNA TGTGCTAGCAGCCGACAGGGGGCGGGTACCGGGGAGCTGTTTTTT.

There are a few counts of this clone. CDR3 DNA sequence: TGTGCCAGTAGAAGACAGGGGAATAGCAATCAGCCCCAGCATTTT. Translating gives CASRRQGNSNQPQHF. The chain combines TRBV19 with TRBJ1-5; TRBD1 matches at 8 bases. J gave up 0 bases and V 6 bases, and 4 bases lay outside the gene matches. The germline V gene has CDR1 LNHDA and CDR2 SQIVND (reference sequence). This CDR3 comprises 15 residues.

This chain joins TRBV9 and TRBJ2-3; 8 nucleotides agree with TRBD1. CDR1 SGDLS and CDR2 YYNGEE come from the germline V gene. CDR3 size: 15 residues. The junction had 8 bases not matched to a gene; V was cut back by 2 bases and J by 6 bases. CDR3 sequence (DNA): TGTGCCAGCAGCGTCTTTGGACAGGGCAGCGATACGCAGTATTTT. Its protein is CASSVFGQGSDTQYF.

The rearrangement joins TRBV7-3 to TRBJ1-6; TRBD1 might be the D (6 bases). Per germline, CDR1 SGHTA and CDR2 FQGTGA. V dropped 5 bases and J dropped 5 bases, with 10 bases sitting between them. This CDR3 spans 14 amino acids. The CDR3 DNA follows: TGTGCCAGCAGCCTGACAGGAAATAATTCACCCCTCCACTTT. It encodes CASSLTGNNSPLHF. The full variable domain, completed using reference TRBV7-3 and TRBJ1-6, is GAGVSQTPSNKVTEKGKYVELRCDPISGHTALYWYRQSLGQGPEFLIYFQGTGAADDSGLPNDRFFAVRPEGSVSTLKIQRTERGDSAVYLCASSLTGNNSPLHFGNGTRLTVT.

V usage is TRBV7-9 and J usage is TRBJ2-3; 9 positions match TRBD2. The CDR3 is 17 amino acids. From germline, CDR1 is SEHNR and CDR2 FQNEAQ (reference sequence). Trimming took 1 base from V and 0 from J; bases not matched to a gene: 5. CDR3 sequence (DNA): TGTGCCAGCAGCTTAGGTGAGACTAGCGGCAGCACAGATACGCAGTATTTT. It codes for CASSLGETSGSTDTQYF.

There are a few counts of this clone. The V gene is TRBV5-6, the J gene TRBJ2-2; 10 bases agree with TRBD2. With V trimmed by 4 bases and J by 4 bases, 10 bases remained unmatched. The CDR3 totals 17 residues. CDR1 SGHDT and CDR2 YYEEEE come from the germline V gene. CDR3 loop: CASSDILAGTATGELFF. CDR3 DNA: TGTGCCAGCAGCGACATACTAGCGGGAACCGCCACCGGGGAGCTGTTTTTT.

The chain employs TRBV30 and TRBJ1-2; 7 bases are a match to TRBD1. The CDR3 sequence is 11 residues long. Germline V CDR1 and CDR2: GTSNPN, SVGIG (reference sequence). Losses at the gene ends were 2 bases for V and 7 bases for J; bases not matched to a gene: 1. For the CDR3, the DNA is TGTGCCTGGAGTTACAGGGGTGGCTACACCTTC. Its translation is CAWSYRGGYTF.

There are a few counts of this clone. V usage is TRBV5-1 and J usage is TRBJ1-2, with 9 bases matching TRBD1. CDR1 is SGHRS and CDR2 is YFSETQ in the germline V gene. V lost 5 bases and J lost 3; bases outside the gene matches: 11. The CDR3 has 16 residues. For the CDR3, the DNA is TGCGCCAGCAGAATGACAGGGGGTGGTCAGGACTATGGCTACACCTTC. It encodes CASRMTGGGQDYGYTF.

CDR3 DNA: TGTGCCAGCAGCCGACAGGAGCCCTCGGCCGGGGAGCTGTTTTTT. It is translated as CASSRQEPSAGELFF. This sequence joins TRBV28 and TRBJ2-2, with a possible D match to TRBD1 (6 bases). This CDR3 is built from 15 residues. The V end lost 6 bases, the J end lost 6 bases, and 17 bases lay between the germline ends. CDR1 MDHEN and CDR2 SYDVKM come from the germline V gene.

The CDR3 coding sequence is TGTGCCAGCAGCGTAGGCCCTAGGGGAGGTTTCGCCTACGAGCAGTACTTC. Translated, it gives CASSVGPRGGFAYEQYF. The rearrangement links TRBV9 to TRBJ2-7; a weak D match, TRBD2 (6 bases). Germline V lookup: CDR1 SGDLS, CDR2 YYNGEE. V lost 0 bases and J lost 2, with 18 bases in between. This CDR3 has 17 residues.

J is TRBJ2-7 and V is TRBV11-2, with no clear D. This CDR3 comprises 12 residues. From germline, CDR1 is SGHAT and CDR2 FQNNGV. Trimming pared 3 bases from V and 6 bases from J, leaving 9 bases between. The CDR3 here is CASSFSAGEQYV. As DNA, the CDR3 is TGTGCCAGCAGCTTTTCAGCAGGCGAGCAGTACGTC.

The chain uses TRBV5-4 and TRBJ2-2; a weak D match, TRBD2 (5 bases). This CDR3 region has 15 residues. V was trimmed by 3 bases and J by 1 base, leaving 10 bases between them. Germline CDR1 and CDR2: SGHNT and YYREEE (reference sequence). The CDR3 nucleotides read TGTGCCAGCAGCTCCTGGACTGTGAACACCGGGGAGCTGTTTTTT. Amino acids: CASSSWTVNTGELFF.

The chain couples TRBV6-5 to TRBJ2-2; D is unclear. Deletions cut 2 bases from V and 5 bases from J, with 6 bases between. The CDR3 loop spans 13 amino acids. Germline CDR1 MNHEY, CDR2 SVGAGI. Here the CDR3 DNA reads TGTGCCAGCAGTTACAGCTGGACCGGGGAGCTGTTTTTT. This encodes CASSYSWTGELFF.

The rearrangement joins TRBV5-1 to TRBJ2-2; 8 bases map to TRBD1. After removal of 0 bases from V and 4 bases from J, the junction contained 8 bases not matched to a gene. CDR3 length equals 17 residues. Germline V gives CDR1 SGHRS, CDR2 YFSETQ. This CDR3 is CASSLEQGVYPTGELFF. The CDR3 nucleotides read TGCGCCAGCAGCTTGGAACAGGGGGTGTACCCCACCGGGGAGCTGTTTTTT.

This chain links TRBV5-4 with TRBJ2-3, with D possibly matching TRBD2 (7 bases). This CDR3 region has 15 residues. From germline, CDR1 is SGHNT and CDR2 YYREEE (reference sequence). Trimming took off 4 bases at V and 4 bases at J, with 16 bases between the two ends. The CDR3: CASSLGGLASDTQYF. CDR3 DNA: TGTGCCAGCAGCCTCGGGGGGCTAGCATCAGATACGCAGTATTTT.

The rearrangement links TRBV25-1 to TRBJ1-1, with a tentative D call TRBD1 (5 bases). V lost 1 base and J 6 bases, leaving 12 bases between the germline ends. The length of the CDR3 is 14 residues. Germline assignment: CDR1 MGHDK and CDR2 SYGVNS. The DNA for the CDR3 is TGTGCCAGCAGTGAATTGGGGGGAGGTGCTGAAGCTTTCTTT. It yields the protein CASSELGGGAEAFF.

V usage is TRBV7-3 and J usage is TRBJ1-2; 9 nucleotides align to TRBD1. Germline lookup yields CDR1 SGHTA and CDR2 FQGTGA. With V trimmed by 3 bases and J by 8 bases, 10 bases remained unmatched. The CDR3 is 15 residues long. The CDR3 DNA reads TGTGCCAGCAGCTTCTCCGGCGGGACAGGGACCGGCTACACCTTC. This gives the protein CASSFSGGTGTGYTF.

This chain joins TRBV19 and TRBJ2-5, with TRBD1 as a possible D gene (5 bases). The CDR3 totals 15 residues. Germline loops: CDR1 LNHDA, CDR2 SQIVND (reference sequence). Trimming pared 0 bases from V and 7 bases from J, leaving 15 bases between. In nucleotides, the CDR3 is TGTGCCAGTAGTATAGATCGATTAGGGCAGGGGACCCAGTACTTC. Translating it yields CASSIDRLGQGTQYF.